Here is one TCR beta chain with its context. Its antigen is not known. Vbeta (60) and Jbeta (13) primers were used in the PCR. Using immunoSEQ multiplex PCR, the repertoire was profiled, and TCRdb retains in-frame clones only, with some absent. This table holds approximately 61,000 clones, 70% to 80% found once. This record comes from a study of cytomegalovirus exposure and HLA in healthy donors. Overall study results and limits: On later analysis, the bulk of CMV-associated TCR beta chains appeared to be HLA-restricted. CMV serostatus stood as the only immune exposure information on hand.

The receptor was isolated from a man aged 45 to 65 in good health and CMV-seropositive. Specimen: PBMCs.

The CDR3 region has the DNA TGTGCCAGCAGCCGGGGACAGGGAAACGGAAACACCATATATTTT. Translated, it gives CASSRGQGNGNTIYF. J is TRBJ1-3 and V is TRBV5-4; 9 bases align to TRBD1. J gave up 4 bases and V 4 bases, and 6 bases lay outside the gene matches. Germline V gene lookup returns CDR1 SGHNT and CDR2 YYREEE (reference sequence). CDR3 length: 15 residues.